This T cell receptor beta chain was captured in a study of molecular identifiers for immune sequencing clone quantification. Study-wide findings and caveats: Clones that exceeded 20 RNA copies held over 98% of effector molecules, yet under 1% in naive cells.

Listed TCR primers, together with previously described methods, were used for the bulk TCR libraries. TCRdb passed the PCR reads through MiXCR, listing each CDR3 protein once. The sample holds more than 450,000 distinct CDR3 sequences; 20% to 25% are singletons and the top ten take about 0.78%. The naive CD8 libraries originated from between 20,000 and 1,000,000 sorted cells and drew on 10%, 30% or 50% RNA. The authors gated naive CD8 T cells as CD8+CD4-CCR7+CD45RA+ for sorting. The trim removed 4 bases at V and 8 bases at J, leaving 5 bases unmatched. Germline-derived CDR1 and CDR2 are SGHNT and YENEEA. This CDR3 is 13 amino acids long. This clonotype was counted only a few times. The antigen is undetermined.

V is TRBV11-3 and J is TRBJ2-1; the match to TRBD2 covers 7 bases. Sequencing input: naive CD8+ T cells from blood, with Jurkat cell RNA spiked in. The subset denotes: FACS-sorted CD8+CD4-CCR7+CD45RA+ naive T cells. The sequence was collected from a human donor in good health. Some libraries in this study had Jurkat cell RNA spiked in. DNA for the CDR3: TGTGCCAGCAGCTCCCGACGGGGGGATGAGCAGTTCTTC. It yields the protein CASSSRRGDEQFF.